This is a list of T cell receptor beta chains from one sample in a study of OX40 agonist ivuxolimab in advanced cancers. Assay used: immunoSEQ multiplex PCR; TCRdb lists only in-frame clones, some missing. Counted here are tens of thousands of clones, around 88% occurring once; the ten biggest clones make up 1.2% to 1.5%. The sequencing here drew on CD4+ or CD8+ T cells sorted from blood, taken in a trial of the OX40 agonist ivuxolimab. These receptors all come from an adult with an advanced solid tumor such as melanoma, head and neck, liver or kidney cancer. CDR3s include the opening cysteine and the closing phenylalanine or tryptophan. D genes are given only for firm matches. Clone size appears in some rows only: once, few, many, or a class for an expanded clone.

TRBV5-4	once	TRBD1	TRBJ2-6	TGTGCCAGCAGCTCCCCAAGACAGGGGGGCCTGAGGGGGGCCAACGTCCTGACTTTC	CASSSPRQGGLRGANVLTF
TRBV11-2	few	NA	TRBJ1-2	TGTGCCAGCAGCTCACCAAGACAACTCGGCTACACCTTC	CASSSPRQLGYTF
TRBV5-1	NA	NA	TRBJ2-1	TGCGCCAGCAGCCTTCCACAGTTGAGTGGCTACAATGAGCAGTTCTTC	CASSLPQLSGYNEQFF
TRBV19	NA	NA	TRBJ1-2	TGTGCCAGTAGAGCGGGGAGGGCGCTTAACTATGGCTACACCTTC	CASRAGRALNYGYTF
TRBV28	NA	TRBD1	TRBJ1-4	TGTGCCAGCAGTTTGGGTACAGGGGGAGGTGAAAAACTGTTTTTT	CASSLGTGGGEKLFF
TRBV19	NA	NA	TRBJ1-1	TGTGCCAGTAGTATTTTGGGAGTGTCGTGGAACACTGAAGCTTTCTTT	CASSILGVSWNTEAFF
TRBV5-1	NA	NA	TRBJ2-7	TGCGCCAGCCGGAGGGGCCAGGGGCTGGGGCTCGGCTACGAGCAGTACTTC	CASRRGQGLGLGYEQYF
TRBV6-5	NA	NA	TRBJ1-1	TGTGCCAGCAGTTACCTCACAAATCGGAACACTGAAGCTTTCTTT	CASSYLTNRNTEAFF
TRBV7-9	NA	NA	TRBJ1-1	TGTGCCAGCAGCTTTAGTCCCGGGGAAACTGAAGCTTTCTTT	CASSFSPGETEAFF
TRBV10-3	NA	NA	TRBJ2-5	TGTGCCATCAGAAGTTCTGGGGAGACCCAGTACTTC	CAIRSSGETQYF
TRBV6-1	NA	TRBD2	TRBJ2-3	TGTGCCAGCAGTGAGAATCTAGCGGGGGAAGCAGATACGCAGTATTTT	CASSENLAGEADTQYF
TRBV7-9	NA	NA	TRBJ2-2	TGTGCCAGCAGTATAAAACCGGGCCCGAACACCGGGGAGCTGTTTTTT	CASSIKPGPNTGELFF
TRBV7-9	NA	NA	TRBJ2-6	TGTGCCAGCAGCTTAGGTGGGGGAGGGGCCAACGTCCTGACTTTC	CASSLGGGGANVLTF
TRBV5-1	NA	TRBD1	TRBJ2-5	TGCGCCAGCAGCTTGGGAGGGGGCAGGGGCCAAGAGACCCAGTACTTC	CASSLGGGRGQETQYF
TRBV2	NA	NA	TRBJ1-2	TGTGCCAGCAGTGCCGGGGGACATGGCTACACCTTC	CASSAGGHGYTF
TRBV28	NA	NA	TRBJ1-1	TGTGCCAGCCTCGACAGCGGCACTGAAGCTTTCTTT	CASLDSGTEAFF
TRBV5-6	NA	TRBD2	TRBJ2-1	TGTGCCAGCAGCTTGACTAGCGGGAGAGGATACAATGAGCAGTTCTTC	CASSLTSGRGYNEQFF
TRBV7-2	NA	TRBD1	TRBJ1-2	TGTGCCAGCAGCCCTCCCACCAGGGGGATCGGTGGCTACACCTTC	CASSPPTRGIGGYTF
TRBV7-9	NA	TRBD2	TRBJ2-2	TGTGCCAGCAGCTGGGGGGGGAACACCGGGGAGCTGTTTTTT	CASSWGGNTGELFF
TRBV15	few	NA	TRBJ1-5	TGTGCCACCAGCGAACGCCGGACGGGCAATCAGCCCCAGCATTTT	CATSERRTGNQPQHF
TRBV7-3	once	TRBD1	TRBJ2-3	TGTGCCAGCAGCCCGACAGGGGCGTTTTTGGATACGCAGTATTTT	CASSPTGAFLDTQYF
TRBV2	NA	TRBD1	TRBJ1-4	TGTGCCAGCAGGCTCCGGGACAGCGTTAATGAAAAACTGTTTTTT	CASRLRDSVNEKLFF
TRBV13	NA	NA	TRBJ1-3	TGTGCCAGCAGCTTAGGCGGCGGACGCAGGTCCGGAAACACCATATATTTT	CASSLGGGRRSGNTIYF
TRBV19	NA	NA	TRBJ1-5	TGTGCCAGTAAAAGGGGGGGGTTTCAGCATTTT	CASKRGGFQHF
TRBV5-8	NA	NA	TRBJ2-7	TGTGCCAGCAGCTTGGTTAGCTACGAGCAGTACTTC	CASSLVSYEQYF
TRBV5-1	NA	TRBD1	TRBJ2-2	TGCGCCAGCAGCTTGAGAGGACAGGCTAACACCGGGGAGCTGTTTTTT	CASSLRGQANTGELFF
TRBV7-8	NA	TRBD1	TRBJ1-5	TGTGCCAGCAGCCCTCAGGGACAGGGCGTCGATCAGCCCCAGCATTTT	CASSPQGQGVDQPQHF
TRBV19	NA	TRBD1	TRBJ2-6	TGTGCCAGTGGAAAGAGGACAGGGAAGGGGGCCAACGTCCTGACTTTC	CASGKRTGKGANVLTF
TRBV9	once	TRBD1	TRBJ2-3	TGTGCCAGCAGAGCCGGGACAGGGGGCACAGATACGCAGTATTTT	CASRAGTGGTDTQYF
TRBV9	NA	NA	TRBJ2-2	TGTGCCAGCAGCGTCGGTGTGGGGCCTGGGACCGGGGAGCTGTTTTTT	CASSVGVGPGTGELFF
TRBV18	NA	NA	TRBJ2-7	TGTGCCAGCTCACCCGGCCTCTCCTACGAGCAGTACTTC	CASSPGLSYEQYF
TRBV10-3	NA	NA	TRBJ2-5	TGTGCCATCAGTGAACCCGGCAGAGTAGGAGAGACCCAGTACTTC	CAISEPGRVGETQYF